This is a list of T cell receptor beta chains from one sample in a study of T cell changes during pregnancy in multiple sclerosis. Produced via immunoSEQ multiplex PCR; TCRdb's table is partial and in-frame only. The sample includes 45,000 to 60,000 clones, 91% of them seen just once. Sample: peripheral blood, taken after pregnancy. The receptor source for this set is a female donor in good health, enrolled as a control in a pregnancy study. Both conserved end residues are part of each CDR3. The D gene is left open where the match is weak. Not all rows give a size; the values are once, few, many and, for expanded clones, a class.

d_gene	j_gene	abundance	v_gene	CDR3aa	CDR3nt
TRBD1	TRBJ1-2	-	TRBV6-5	CASSYSGGQGYTF	TGTGCCAGCAGTTACTCGGGGGGACAGGGCTACACCTTC
-	TRBJ1-2	-	TRBV6-5	CASSYTLLGYSYGYTF	TGTGCCAGCAGTTACACCTTATTAGGTTACAGCTATGGCTACACCTTC
-	TRBJ2-7	-	TRBV18	CASSYAGAEFYEQYF	TGTGCCAGCTCCTATGCGGGGGCGGAATTCTACGAGCAGTACTTC
TRBD1	TRBJ2-7	-	TRBV19	CASSLSLAGTGITEQYF	TGTGCCAGTAGTTTATCTCTCGCCGGGACAGGCATCACCGAGCAGTACTTC
-	TRBJ1-4	-	TRBV11-2	CASSLDLAGNEKLFF	TGTGCCAGCAGCTTAGATCTGGCAGGGAATGAAAAACTGTTTTTT
-	TRBJ1-1	few	TRBV18	CASSPGLGETEAFF	TGTGCCAGCTCACCAGGACTTGGGGAGACTGAAGCTTTCTTT
TRBD1	TRBJ2-7	-	TRBV7-2	CASSLAGQGASYEQYF	TGTGCCAGCAGCTTAGCAGGACAGGGGGCTTCCTACGAGCAGTACTTC
-	TRBJ1-4	once	TRBV7-2	CASSHLRRGAANEKLFF	TGTGCCAGCAGCCACCTAAGGCGGGGGGCGGCTAATGAAAAACTGTTTTTT
-	TRBJ2-1	-	TRBV29-1	CSVALELFSYNEQFF	TGCAGCGTTGCTTTAGAGCTTTTCTCCTACAATGAGCAGTTCTTC
TRBD2	TRBJ2-1	-	TRBV19	CASSILLAGRSYNEQFF	TGTGCCAGTAGTATCTTACTAGCGGGGAGATCCTACAATGAGCAGTTCTTC
TRBD1	TRBJ2-7	-	TRBV18	CASSPFVDRGDEQYF	TGTGCCAGCTCACCCTTCGTGGACAGGGGAGACGAGCAGTACTTC
-	TRBJ2-5	-	TRBV15	CATSARQGTASTQYF	TGTGCCACCAGCGCACGCCAGGGCACCGCTTCGACCCAGTACTTC
-	TRBJ1-1	once	TRBV9	CASSSVINRRGTEAFF	TGTGCCAGCAGCTCCGTCATAAACCGCCGGGGGACTGAAGCTTTCTTT
TRBD1	TRBJ2-7	-	TRBV4-1	CASSQGQGAEEQYF	TGCGCCAGCAGCCAGGGACAGGGGGCAGAGGAGCAGTACTTC
-	TRBJ2-2	-	TRBV18	CASSADRLNTGELFF	TGTGCCAGCTCAGCAGACAGACTGAACACCGGGGAGCTGTTTTTT
-	TRBJ1-2	-	TRBV10-3	CAISGVAGQSYGYTF	TGTGCCATCAGCGGGGTGGCGGGTCAAAGCTATGGCTACACCTTC
-	TRBJ2-3	-	TRBV28	CASSFPFNLDGGRTDTQYF	TGTGCCAGCAGTTTTCCGTTTAACCTCGACGGTGGGAGGACAGATACGCAGTATTTT
TRBD1	TRBJ1-3	once	TRBV18	CASSSRGGRGPGNTIYF	TGTGCCAGCTCATCCCGGGGCGGCAGGGGGCCTGGAAACACCATATATTTT
TRBD2	TRBJ2-7	few	TRBV6-6	CASSYGLADSYEQYF	TGTGCCAGCAGTTACGGCCTAGCGGACTCCTACGAGCAGTACTTC
-	TRBJ1-2	-	TRBV20-1	CSARDGVGYTF	TGCAGTGCTAGAGATGGAGTGGGCTACACCTTC
TRBD1	TRBJ2-3	-	TRBV10-1	CASSRDRGLGDTQYF	TGCGCCAGCAGTCGGGACAGGGGTTTAGGAGATACGCAGTATTTT
-	TRBJ1-4	-	TRBV5-1	CASSSESNPGKLFF	TGCGCCAGCAGCTCCGAGTCCAACCCAGGGAAACTGTTTTTT
-	TRBJ2-6	-	TRBV21-1	CASSRGANRVYSGANVLTF	TGTGCCAGCAGCAGAGGGGCTAACAGGGTCTACTCTGGGGCCAACGTCCTGACTTTC
TRBD1	TRBJ1-6	-	TRBV7-2	CASSVDRENSPLHF	TGTGCCAGCAGCGTGGACAGGGAGAATTCACCCCTCCACTTT
TRBD1	TRBJ1-4	-	TRBV4-1	CASSQRDRDNEKLFF	TGCGCCAGCAGCCAGAGGGACAGGGACAATGAAAAACTGTTTTTT
TRBD1	TRBJ1-3	-	TRBV27	CASSPNPPSTGKIGNTIYF	TGTGCCAGCAGTCCTAACCCTCCGTCGACAGGGAAGATTGGAAACACCATATATTTT
-	TRBJ2-2	-	TRBV11-3	CASSLETLRGIPGELFF	TGTGCCAGCAGCTTAGAAACATTGCGAGGGATCCCCGGGGAGCTGTTTTTT
-	TRBJ1-2	-	TRBV27	CASSLSRRNYGYTF	TGTGCCAGCAGTTTATCGAGGCGGAACTATGGCTACACCTTC
TRBD2	TRBJ2-1	-	TRBV4-1	CASSQEAGGPINEQFF	TGCGCCAGCAGCCAGGAGGCGGGGGGCCCTATCAATGAGCAGTTCTTC
TRBD1	TRBJ1-2	few	TRBV5-5	CASSMDRDGYTF	TGTGCCAGCAGCATGGACAGGGATGGCTACACCTTC
-	TRBJ2-7	-	TRBV5-4	CASSSSVGRLYEQYF	TGTGCCAGCAGCTCCTCAGTGGGGCGACTCTACGAGCAGTACTTC
TRBD1	TRBJ2-7	-	TRBV5-1	CASSRTGDSYEQYF	TGCGCCAGCTCCCGGACAGGAGATTCCTACGAGCAGTACTTC
TRBD1	TRBJ2-2	-	TRBV5-1	CASSLTGVTGELFF	TGCGCCAGCAGCCTGACAGGGGTTACCGGGGAGCTGTTTTTT
-	TRBJ1-2	once	TRBV19	CASRIELGQRTAGYTF	TGTGCCAGTAGAATTGAGTTGGGTCAGCGTACGGCTGGCTACACCTTC
-	TRBJ1-2	-	TRBV28	CASSFKYGYTF	TGTGCCAGCAGTTTCAAATATGGCTACACCTTC
-	TRBJ2-5	-	TRBV5-4	CASGRAQETQYF	TGTGCCAGCGGGCGAGCCCAAGAGACCCAGTACTTC
-	TRBJ1-1	-	TRBV18	CASSHGQLNTEAFF	TGTGCCAGCTCCCATGGACAGTTAAACACTGAAGCTTTCTTT
TRBD1	TRBJ2-1	-	TRBV6-4	CASSVGTGTLIHNEQFF	TGTGCCAGCAGTGTCGGGACAGGGACGTTGATCCACAATGAGCAGTTCTTC
TRBD1	TRBJ1-1	once	TRBV29-1	CSVHSGTGVVGYTEAFF	TGCAGCGTCCATTCCGGGACAGGGGTGGTTGGGTACACTGAAGCTTTCTTT
TRBD1	TRBJ1-3	-	TRBV12-5	CASAGTGPFSGNTIYF	TGTGCTAGTGCCGGGACAGGACCCTTCTCTGGAAACACCATATATTTT
TRBD2	TRBJ2-3	medium-sized	TRBV6-4	CASSEPGGADTQYF	TGTGCCAGCAGTGAACCCGGGGGGGCAGATACGCAGTATTTT
TRBD1	TRBJ2-7	-	TRBV9	CASSSGQGTSHEQYF	TGTGCCAGCAGCTCGGGACAGGGGACGTCCCACGAGCAGTACTTC
-	TRBJ1-1	-	TRBV7-8	CASSAKGGTYTEAFF	TGTGCCAGCAGCGCGAAGGGAGGAACGTACACTGAAGCTTTCTTT
TRBD1	TRBJ1-2	-	TRBV30	CAWSSGQGGGYTF	TGTGCCTGGAGTTCGGGACAGGGCGGTGGCTACACCTTC
-	TRBJ1-1	-	TRBV7-9	CASSLKPGANTEAFF	TGTGCCAGCAGCTTAAAACCCGGAGCGAACACTGAAGCTTTCTTT
-	TRBJ2-3	-	TRBV5-1	CASSPSTSGVPTDTQYF	TGCGCCAGCAGCCCCTCCACCAGCGGAGTTCCCACAGATACGCAGTATTTT
TRBD1	TRBJ2-2	-	TRBV5-1	CASERTGETGELFF	TGCGCCAGCGAACGGACAGGGGAGACCGGGGAGCTGTTTTTT
TRBD2	TRBJ2-2	-	TRBV5-1	CASGGLAGMDGELFF	TGCGCCAGCGGGGGACTAGCGGGGATGGACGGGGAGCTGTTTTTT
-	TRBJ2-7	-	TRBV6-6	CASSKQRGTASYEQYF	TGTGCCAGCAGTAAACAACGCGGGACAGCCTCCTACGAGCAGTACTTC
-	TRBJ1-1	-	TRBV11-3	CASSASGPGGEAFF	TGTGCCAGCAGCGCCTCGGGGCCCGGGGGGGAAGCTTTCTTT
TRBD1	TRBJ1-1	-	TRBV19	CASTGHGTAAPNTEAFF	TGTGCCAGTACCGGGCACGGGACAGCCGCTCCGAACACTGAAGCTTTCTTT
TRBD2	TRBJ2-1	-	TRBV7-2	CASSLASTSGGYNEQFF	TGTGCCAGCAGCTTGGCTAGTACTAGCGGGGGTTACAATGAGCAGTTCTTC
-	TRBJ2-2	-	TRBV5-1	CASMRETNTGELFF	TGCGCCAGCATGCGGGAAACGAACACCGGGGAGCTGTTTTTT
TRBD1	TRBJ1-2	-	TRBV5-4	CASSFQGGNYGYTF	TGTGCCAGCAGCTTCCAGGGGGGTAACTATGGCTACACCTTC
TRBD1	TRBJ1-2	-	TRBV6-6	CASILTTGAHGYTF	TGTGCCAGCATTCTAACTACAGGGGCCCATGGCTACACCTTC
-	TRBJ1-4	once	TRBV5-1	CASSLLGQTNEKLFF	TGCGCCAGCAGCTTGTTAGGACAGACAAATGAAAAACTGTTTTTT
-	TRBJ1-5	-	TRBV6-1	CASRGPGGGNQPQHF	TGTGCCAGCAGGGGTCCCGGGGGGGGGAATCAGCCCCAGCATTTT
-	TRBJ1-6	-	TRBV6-5	CAARWSLNSPLHF	TGTGCCGCAAGGTGGAGCCTGAATTCACCCCTCCACTTT
TRBD2	TRBJ2-1	-	TRBV18	CASSRPGLAGGPGEQFF	TGTGCCAGCTCAAGACCGGGACTAGCGGGAGGGCCCGGTGAGCAGTTCTTC